This TCR beta chain comes out of a study of monozygotic twins with inflammatory bowel disease. Study results and limitations: No discrimination was achieved between different T cell subtypes.

The V gene's germline CDR1 is SNHLY and CDR2 FYNNEI. The CDR3 covers 15 residues. Donors each gave about 2.5 ml of blood. UMIs bearing a 6-nucleotide sample barcode were added through template switching. TCRdb reprocessed the 5' RACE reads and stores each CDR3 protein as one record, lacking DNA. The sample holds around 380,000 distinct CDR3 sequences. With regard to this clonotype: Its antigen is not known.

V is TRBV2 and J is TRBJ1-4. Input material: blood. This receptor was identified in a human donor with ulcerative colitis or Crohn's disease, or a healthy co-twin of an affected twin (not recorded which). The CDR3 loop reads CASSGQSQAGEKLFF. The full variable domain, completed using reference TRBV2 and TRBJ1-4, is EPEVTQTPSHQVTQMGQEVILRCVPISNHLYFYWYRQILGQKVEFLVSFYNNEISEKSEIFDDQFSVERPDGSNFTLKIRSTKLEDSAMYFCASSGQSQAGEKLFFGSGTQLSVL.